The 18 T cell receptor beta chains below all came from one sample that was sequenced in a study of blood T cell repertoires in COVID-19. This table comes from immunoSEQ multiplex PCR, and its TCRdb copy is limited to in-frame clones, with some not included. The sample contains some 44,000 clones, 87% of which appear only once. The sample consisted of peripheral blood. The receptor set was obtained from a man in his 60s with active COVID-19.

V and J are TRBV4-1 and TRBJ2-7, with TRBD1 identical over 9 bases. V trimming: 4 bases; J trimming: 0 bases; junction bases outside the gene matches: 4. The germline CDR1 and CDR2 sequences are MGHRA and YSYEKL. This CDR3 has 15 amino acids. The CDR3: CASSRGQGSSYEQYF. CDR3 coding DNA: TGCGCCAGCAGCCGCGGACAGGGGAGCTCCTACGAGCAGTACTTC.

The chain carries TRBV28 and TRBJ2-3; no clear D. The V end lost 10 bases, the J end lost 1 base, and 15 bases lay between the germline ends. Germline V gene data show CDR1 as MDHEN and CDR2 as SYDVKM. The CDR3 is 14 residues long. The CDR3 region has the DNA TGTGCCATCTCAGTCGACACTGGCACAGATACGCAGTATTTT. This gives the protein CAISVDTGTDTQYF.

This chain links TRBV27 with TRBJ1-5; a possible D gene is TRBD1 (5 bases). The CDR3 length is 13 residues. The V gene's germline CDR1 is MNHEY and CDR2 SMNVEV (reference sequence). Deletions cut 4 bases from V and 5 bases from J, with 9 bases between. CDR3 bases: TGTGCCAGCAGTTGGGGGGTTGATCAGCCCCAGCATTTT. Its protein product is CASSWGVDQPQHF.

V usage is TRBV4-3 and J usage is TRBJ2-5; D possibly corresponds to TRBD1 (5 bases). Per the germline V gene, CDR1 is LGHNA and CDR2 is YSLEER. The CDR3 length is 15 residues. Trimming took off 1 base at V and 5 bases at J, with 14 bases between the two ends. The CDR3 sequence is CASSQVVGQGETQYF. DNA for the CDR3: TGCGCCAGCAGCCAAGTCGTGGGCCAGGGCGAGACCCAGTACTTC.

This chain connects TRBV6-5 to TRBJ1-5, with D tentatively TRBD1 (5 bases). Trimming removed 0 bases at V and 2 bases at J, with 5 bases between. The CDR3 consists of 14 residues. CDR1 is MNHEY and CDR2 is SVGAGI in the germline V gene. For the CDR3, the DNA is TGTGCCAGCAGTTACTCAGGGGGCAATCAGCCCCAGCATTTT. Translated: CASSYSGGNQPQHF.

This clone was picked up one time. The chain couples TRBV27 to TRBJ1-1; the D gene is possibly TRBD1 (5 bases). The CDR3 consists of 17 residues. Germline CDR1 reads MNHEY; CDR2 reads SMNVEV (reference sequence). V was shortened by 8 bases and J by 0 bases, with 22 bases between the two germline ends. The CDR3 protein is CASLGEGRPDLNTEAFF. As DNA, the CDR3 is TGTGCCAGCCTCGGGGAGGGGCGCCCCGACTTGAACACTGAAGCTTTCTTT.

V gene TRBV28 combines with J gene TRBJ1-1, with D maybe TRBD1 (5 bases). V lost 4 bases to trimming and J lost 4 bases, with 13 bases between them. CDR1 and CDR2 (germline): MDHEN, SYDVKM. This CDR3 contains 14 residues. Here the CDR3 DNA reads TGTGCCAGCAGTTCCCCCTCGGGGGGCACTGAAGCTTTCTTT. Protein sequence: CASSSPSGGTEAFF.

The chain is built from TRBV6-4 and TRBJ1-3, with D tentatively TRBD1 (6 bases). Germline CDR1 is MRHNA and CDR2 is SNTAGT. CDR3 size: 16 residues. Trimming left V 2 bases short and J 0 bases short, with 11 bases between. The CDR3 here is CASSDPGTSSGNTIYF. The CDR3, as DNA: TGTGCCAGCAGTGACCCCGGGACATCCTCTGGAAACACCATATATTTT.

The chain carries TRBV29-1 and TRBJ2-7; maybe TRBD2 (5 bases). V lost 2 bases and J lost 3, with 11 bases in between. The CDR3 contains 13 residues. CDR1 and CDR2 (germline): SQVTM, ANQGSEA. The DNA of the CDR3 is TGCAGCGTTGAATTGGTGGGGAGCTACGAGCAGTACTTC. Translated, it gives CSVELVGSYEQYF.

V and J are TRBV4-1 and TRBJ2-2; D is undetermined. The CDR3 is 15 residues long. Trimming took 0 bases from V and 6 from J, leaving 11 bases between them. The germline V gene encodes CDR1 MGHRA and CDR2 YSYEKL. CDR3 loop: CASSQEAVRPGELFF. Here the CDR3 DNA reads TGCGCCAGCAGCCAAGAGGCGGTTAGGCCCGGGGAGCTGTTTTTT.

The chain joins TRBV2 to TRBJ1-4; D remains unclear. Germline V gene lookup returns CDR1 SNHLY and CDR2 FYNNEI. The germline V and J ends were trimmed by 8 bases and 8 bases, with 15 bases remaining between them. The CDR3 length is 13 residues. The CDR3 spells CASGSGVREKLFF. The DNA for the CDR3 is TGTGCCAGCGGGTCCGGGGTTCGGGAAAAACTGTTTTTT. The full variable domain, completed using reference TRBV2 and TRBJ1-4, is EPEVTQTPSHQVTQMGQEVILRCVPISNHLYFYWYRQILGQKVEFLVSFYNNEISEKSEIFDDQFSVERPDGSNFTLKIRSTKLEDSAMYFCASGSGVREKLFFGSGTQLSVL.

J is TRBJ2-7 and V is TRBV28, with TRBD2 matching 10 bases. The junction had 10 bases not matched to a gene; V was cut back by 6 bases and J by 5 bases. This CDR3 is built from 15 residues. Germline assignment: CDR1 MDHEN and CDR2 SYDVKM. Here the CDR3 DNA reads TGTGCCAGCAGCCCTCACAGCGGGGGGGCTGACGAGCAGTACTTC. Translated, it gives CASSPHSGGADEQYF.

The V and J genes are TRBV5-1 and TRBJ2-2; D call uncertain. V was shortened by 0 bases and J by 4 bases, with 4 bases between the two germline ends. This CDR3 has 13 amino acids. Germline assignment: CDR1 SGHRS and CDR2 YFSETQ. The CDR3 loop reads CASSLDGTGELFF. The CDR3 nucleotides are TGCGCCAGCAGCTTGGACGGCACCGGGGAGCTGTTTTTT.

This chain joins TRBV5-1 and TRBJ2-7; D gene uncertain. CDR1 is SGHRS, CDR2 YFSETQ, per germline. Trimming stripped 2 bases from V and 5 bases from J, with 17 bases between. CDR3 length: 15 amino acids. In DNA, the CDR3 is TGCGCCAGCAGCTTCCTTGACACGACGGTTGACGAGCAGTACTTC. Amino acids: CASSFLDTTVDEQYF.

The J gene is TRBJ2-6, the V gene TRBV29-1; D is perhaps TRBD1 (6 bases). From germline, CDR1 is SQVTM and CDR2 ANQGSEA. Between the trimmed V and J ends, which lost 3 bases and 2 bases, there was a span of 14 bases. The CDR3 length is 16 residues. The CDR3 DNA follows: TGCAGCGTTGATGCAGGGGTGGGCGCTGGGGCCAACGTCCTGACTTTC. Encoded protein: CSVDAGVGAGANVLTF.

The sample holds a few counts of this clone. The CDR3 DNA reads TGTGCCAGCAGTGAGGAGGGCAGGCACTCACCCCTCCACTTT. Translated, it gives CASSEEGRHSPLHF. This chain connects TRBV2 to TRBJ1-6; D unresolved. Germline lookup yields CDR1 SNHLY and CDR2 FYNNEI. Trimming removed 3 bases from V and 10 bases from J, with 13 bases in between. The CDR3 is 14 amino acids.

CDR3 DNA: TGTGCCAGCAGCGTAGGTCGAGGAAAAGCCGGACAAGACTATGGCTACACCTTC. This gives the protein CASSVGRGKAGQDYGYTF. V gene TRBV9 combines with J gene TRBJ1-2; D perhaps matches TRBD1 (5 bases). Germline CDR1 SGDLS, CDR2 YYNGEE. Trimming cost V 0 bases and J 3 bases, with 21 bases left between them. The CDR3 loop spans 18 amino acids. The full variable domain, in which reference TRBV9 and TRBJ1-2 provide the parts outside the CDR3, is DSGVTQTPKHLITATGQRVTLRCSPRSGDLSVYWYQQSLDQGLQFLIQYYNGEERAKGNILERFSAQQFPDLHSELNLSSLELGDSALYFCASSVGRGKAGQDYGYTFGSGTRLTVV.

The chain links TRBV6-2 or TRBV6-3 to TRBJ1-2; no definite D call. This CDR3 is built from 15 residues. V was trimmed by 4 bases and J by 4 bases, leaving 16 bases between them. The germline CDR1 and CDR2 sequences are MNHEY and SVGEGT. Here the CDR3 reads CASSSRPDGLYGYTF. As DNA, the CDR3 is TGTGCCAGCAGTTCAAGACCGGACGGACTCTATGGCTACACCTTC.